These 9 T cell receptor beta chains share one sample of origin, sequenced in a study of cytomegalovirus exposure and HLA in healthy donors. Vbeta (60) and Jbeta (13) primers were used in the PCR. Profiled with immunoSEQ multiplex PCR; TCRdb holds only in-frame clones, not every one. In the table there are about 150,000 clones, about two thirds of which are singletons. Sample: PBMCs. The source is a man aged 30 to 39 in good health and CMV-seropositive.

To note about this clone: The junction and the germline gene differ at one end; a read error may be behind it. The gene calls are TRBV10-1 and TRBJ2-5; unclear D gene. Judging by the DNA end, TRBJ2-7 fits better; the J call may be wrong. This CDR3 region has 14 residues. From germline, CDR1 is WNHNN and CDR2 SYGVQD (reference sequence). The CDR3 DNA sequence: TGCGTCAGCAGTGAGAGTGCTAGACTTGGCGAGCAGTACTTC. It specifies CVSSESARLGEQYF.

This rearrangement joins TRBV7-9 to TRBJ2-7, with TRBD2 matching over 10 bases. The J segment lost 3 bases and the V segment lost 6 bases, leaving 8 bases of the junction unmatched. Germline V gene sequence: CDR1 SEHNR, CDR2 FQNEAQ (reference sequence). The CDR3 runs to 15 residues. CDR3 sequence (DNA): TGTGCCAGCAGTCCGAGAACTAGCGGGAACTACGAGCAGTACTTC. Its protein is CASSPRTSGNYEQYF.

The V call is TRBV6-1, the J call TRBJ1-4; TRBD1 agrees at 9 bases. The germline gives CDR1 MNHNS, CDR2 SASEGT. V shed 7 bases and J 6 bases; nucleotides not matched to a gene: 6. The CDR3 loop spans 14 amino acids. Here the CDR3 reads CASNTGGADEKLFF. The CDR3 coding sequence is TGTGCCAGCAATACAGGGGGCGCGGATGAAAAACTGTTTTTT.

This chain connects TRBV4-1 to TRBJ2-7, with D maybe TRBD2 (5 bases). There are 13 residues in the CDR3. Germline-derived CDR1 and CDR2 are MGHRA and YSYEKL. V lost 3 bases to trimming and J lost 3 bases, with 9 bases between them. The CDR3, as DNA: TGCGCCAGCAGCCAGGACTCCCTCTACGAGCAGTACTTC. Amino acid sequence: CASSQDSLYEQYF.

This sequence joins TRBV21-1 and TRBJ1-3; the listed D gene, TRBD1, was not tested against the DNA. TRBV21-1 represents a pseudogene. This CDR3 is built from 18 residues. CDR3 amino acids: CASSKAKQGRFSGNTIYF. As DNA, the CDR3 is TGTGCCAGCAGCAAAGCTAAACAGGGCCGGTTTTCTGGAAACACCATATATTTT.

This chain connects TRBV11-2 to TRBJ2-7; the D is unclear. Germline V gene sequence: CDR1 SGHAT, CDR2 FQNNGV. The CDR3 totals 15 residues. V was clipped by 2 bases and J by 0 bases, with 11 bases between them. CDR3 protein: CASSLRYSISYEQYF. DNA of the CDR3: TGTGCCAGCAGCTTACGATACAGCATCTCCTACGAGCAGTACTTC.

The gene calls are TRBV30 and TRBJ1-3; D ambiguous. The CDR3 is made up of 14 amino acids. V lost 0 bases and J lost 0, with 6 bases in between. Per the germline V gene, CDR1 is GTSNPN and CDR2 is SVGIG (reference sequence). The CDR3 DNA sequence: TGTGCCTGGAGTGTACTGATCTCTGGAAACACCATATATTTT. This translates into CAWSVLISGNTIYF.

The chain combines TRBV19 with TRBJ2-3, with 15 bases aligning to TRBD2. V lost 6 bases to trimming and J lost 1 base; unmatched junction nucleotides: 11. The V gene's germline CDR1 is LNHDA and CDR2 SQIVND (reference sequence). The CDR3 runs to 19 residues. The CDR3 DNA reads as TGTGCCAGTAGGCTCATGGGACTAGCGGGAGGAGGAGGCACAGATACGCAGTATTTT. Translating it yields CASRLMGLAGGGGTDTQYF.

In this sample, this clone turned up a few times. J is TRBJ2-7 and V is TRBV4-2; TRBD2 matches at 8 bases. CDR1 LGHNA and CDR2 YNFKEQ come from the germline V gene. Germline trimming cut 1 base from V and 3 bases from J; bases unmatched to any gene: 2. The CDR3 spans 14 residues. The CDR3 coding sequence is TGTGCCAGCAGCCAAGCGGGAGGGTTCTACGAGCAGTACTTC. Residues: CASSQAGGFYEQYF.